This T cell receptor beta chain originates from a study of human T cells and chemical hapten exposure. About the research overall: Per-sample TCR yield variability stemmed mainly from small pooled library volume differences.

Library preparation tagged each individual cDNA molecule with a unique molecular identifier. MiXCR, applied by TCRdb to the RACE reads, yields one record per CDR3 protein. Of 380,000 or so distinct CDR3 sequences listed, around 5% are singletons. This clonotype was observed many times. Looked up from germline, CDR1 is LGHNA and CDR2 is YNFKEQ. CDR3 length equals 16 residues. V was clipped by 2 bases and J by 5 bases; unmatched bases: 11. Time point denoted: patch test 1, 2 weeks after DPC sensitization. Indicated treatment: therapeutic diphenylcyclopropenone sensitization with weekly scalp DPC. The clonotype was recovered from a woman aged 50 to 60 with alopecia areata. Some clones in this sample may be carry-over from other donors' samples. V gene TRBV4-2 combines with J gene TRBJ2-5; 7 bases are a match to TRBD2. The sequencing used whole blood, collected in connection with sensitization to the hapten diphenylcyclopropenone (DPC). CDR3 nucleotide sequence: TGTGCCAGCAGCCAAACCTTAGCGGGCCTGACTGAGACCCAGTACTTC. Encoded protein: CASSQTLAGLTETQYF.